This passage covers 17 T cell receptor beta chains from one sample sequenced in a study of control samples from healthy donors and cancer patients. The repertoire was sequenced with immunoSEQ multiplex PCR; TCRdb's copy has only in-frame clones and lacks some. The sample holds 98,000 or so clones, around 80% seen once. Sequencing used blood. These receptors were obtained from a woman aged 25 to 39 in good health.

The CDR3 spells CASSQWTSHDTQYF. The CDR3 DNA sequence: TGCGCCAGCAGCCAATGGACTAGCCATGATACGCAGTATTTT. This chain uses TRBV4-3 with TRBJ2-3; 8 bases fit TRBD2. V gave up 2 bases and J gave up 6 bases; unmatched junction bases: 4. CDR1 is LGHNA and CDR2 is YSLEER in the germline V gene. This CDR3 contains 14 residues.

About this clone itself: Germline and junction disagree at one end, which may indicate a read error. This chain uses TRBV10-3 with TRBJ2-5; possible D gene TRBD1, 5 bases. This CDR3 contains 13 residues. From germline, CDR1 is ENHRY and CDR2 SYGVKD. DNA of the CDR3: TGTGCCATCAGTATCGGACACCAAGAGATCCAGTACTTC. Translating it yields CAISIGHQEIQYF.

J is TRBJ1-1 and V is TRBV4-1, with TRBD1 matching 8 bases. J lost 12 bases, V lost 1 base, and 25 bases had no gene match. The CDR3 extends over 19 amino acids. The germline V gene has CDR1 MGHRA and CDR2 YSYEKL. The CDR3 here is CASSQVIRRTGTISGVSFF. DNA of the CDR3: TGCGCCAGCAGCCAAGTTATCCGAAGGACAGGGACAATATCGGGAGTATCTTTCTTT.

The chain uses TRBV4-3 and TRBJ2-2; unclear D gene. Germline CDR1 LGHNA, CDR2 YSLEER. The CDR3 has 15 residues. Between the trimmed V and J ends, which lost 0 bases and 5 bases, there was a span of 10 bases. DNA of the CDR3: TGCGCCAGCAGCCAAGACCTGCTAGGAACCGGGGAGCTGTTTTTT. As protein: CASSQDLLGTGELFF.

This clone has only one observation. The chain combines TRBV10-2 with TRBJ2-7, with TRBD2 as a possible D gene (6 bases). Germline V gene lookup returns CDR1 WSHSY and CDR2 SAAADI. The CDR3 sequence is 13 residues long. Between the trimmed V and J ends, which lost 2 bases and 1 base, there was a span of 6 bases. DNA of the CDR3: TGCGCCAGCAGTGAGGGAGGGTCCTACGAGCAGTACTTC. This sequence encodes CASSEGGSYEQYF.

CDR3 sequence (DNA): TGCGCCAGCAGCCAAGATTACAATACGGGGCCAAACTCCTACAATGAGCAGTTCTTC. Translated: CASSQDYNTGPNSYNEQFF. The genes are TRBV4-3 and TRBJ2-1, with D possibly called TRBD1 or TRBD2 (5 bases each). The CDR3 extends over 19 amino acids. Germline values: CDR1 LGHNA, CDR2 YSLEER. The V end was cut by 0 bases, the J end by 0 bases, with 18 bases between.

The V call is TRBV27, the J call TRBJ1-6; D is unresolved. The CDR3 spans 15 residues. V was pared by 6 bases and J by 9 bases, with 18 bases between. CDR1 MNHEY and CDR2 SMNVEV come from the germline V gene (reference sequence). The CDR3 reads CASSATGQAGSPLHF. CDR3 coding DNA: TGTGCCAGCAGCGCCACCGGCCAGGCAGGTTCACCCCTCCACTTT.

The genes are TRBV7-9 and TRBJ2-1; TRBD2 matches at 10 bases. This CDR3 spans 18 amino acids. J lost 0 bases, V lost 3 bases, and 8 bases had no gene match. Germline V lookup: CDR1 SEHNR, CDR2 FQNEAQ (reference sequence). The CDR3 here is CASSFRLAGASSYNEQFF. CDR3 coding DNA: TGTGCCAGCAGCTTTAGGCTAGCGGGGGCCAGCTCCTACAATGAGCAGTTCTTC.

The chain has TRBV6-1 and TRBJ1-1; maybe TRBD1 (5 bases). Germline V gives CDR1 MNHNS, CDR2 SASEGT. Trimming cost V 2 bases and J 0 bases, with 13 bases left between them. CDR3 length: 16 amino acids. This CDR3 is CASSELGVLMNTEAFF. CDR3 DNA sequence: TGTGCCAGCAGTGAATTAGGGGTCCTTATGAACACTGAAGCTTTCTTT.

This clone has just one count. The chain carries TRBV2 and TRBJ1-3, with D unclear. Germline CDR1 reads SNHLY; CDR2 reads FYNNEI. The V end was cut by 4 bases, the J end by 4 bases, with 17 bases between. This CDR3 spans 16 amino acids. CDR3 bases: TGTGCCAGCAGTGTTCGCGGACCGGGGAGAGGAAACACCATATATTTT. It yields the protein CASSVRGPGRGNTIYF.

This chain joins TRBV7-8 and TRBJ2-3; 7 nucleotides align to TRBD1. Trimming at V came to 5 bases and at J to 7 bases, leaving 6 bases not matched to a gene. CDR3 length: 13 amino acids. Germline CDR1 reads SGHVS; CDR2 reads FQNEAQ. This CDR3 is CASSPPGQYTQYF. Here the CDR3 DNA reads TGTGCCAGCAGCCCACCGGGACAGTATACGCAGTATTTT.

CDR3 nucleotides: TGTGCCAGCAGTGAAGCTGCCAGGGGCGGCGAGCAGTACTTC. It translates to CASSEAARGGEQYF. This chain joins TRBV6-1 and TRBJ2-7, with a possible D match to TRBD1 (6 bases). The CDR3 covers 14 residues. The V gene's germline CDR1 is MNHNS and CDR2 SASEGT. Trimming cost V 0 bases and J 6 bases, with 12 bases left between them.

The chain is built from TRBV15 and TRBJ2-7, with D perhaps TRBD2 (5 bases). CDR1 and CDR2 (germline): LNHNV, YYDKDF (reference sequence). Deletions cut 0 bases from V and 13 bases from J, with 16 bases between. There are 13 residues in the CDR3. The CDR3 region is CATSRDLGATVYF. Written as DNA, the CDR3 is TGTGCCACCAGCAGAGATTTGGGAGCTACGGTATACTTC.

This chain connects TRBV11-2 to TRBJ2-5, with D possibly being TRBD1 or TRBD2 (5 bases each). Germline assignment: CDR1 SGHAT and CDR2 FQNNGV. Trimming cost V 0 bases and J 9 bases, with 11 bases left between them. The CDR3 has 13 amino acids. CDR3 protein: CASSLERLGAQYF. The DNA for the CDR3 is TGTGCCAGCAGCTTAGAGCGACTGGGGGCCCAGTACTTC.

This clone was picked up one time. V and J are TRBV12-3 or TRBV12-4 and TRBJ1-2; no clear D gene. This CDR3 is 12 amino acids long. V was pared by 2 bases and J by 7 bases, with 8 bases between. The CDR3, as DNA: TGTGCCAGCAGTTTATCAGTGGGTGGCTACACCTTC. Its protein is CASSLSVGGYTF.

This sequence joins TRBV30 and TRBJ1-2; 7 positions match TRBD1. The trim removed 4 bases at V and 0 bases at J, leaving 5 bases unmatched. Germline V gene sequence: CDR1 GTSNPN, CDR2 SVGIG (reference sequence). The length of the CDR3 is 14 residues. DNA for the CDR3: TGTGCCTGGATGAACAGGGGCGCTAACTATGGCTACACCTTC. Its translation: CAWMNRGANYGYTF.

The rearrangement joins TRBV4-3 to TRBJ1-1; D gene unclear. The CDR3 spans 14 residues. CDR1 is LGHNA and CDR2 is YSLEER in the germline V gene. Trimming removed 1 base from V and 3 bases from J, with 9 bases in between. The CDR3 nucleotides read TGCGCCAGCAGCCAAGTCAAGAGGGACACTGAAGCTTTCTTT. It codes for CASSQVKRDTEAFF.